Included here is one T cell receptor (beta chain) sequence, with context. Its cognate antigen is unknown. Produced via immunoSEQ multiplex PCR; TCRdb's table is partial and in-frame only. This sample has hundreds of thousands of clones, with 89% found just once. Regarding treatment: some 19 received Ad26.COV2.S at low or high dose, single or two shots; about 5 received placebo; per-sample allocation not given. Collection of samples fell on day 63 after the first vaccine or placebo injection. This record comes from a study of Ad26.COV2.S vaccination and SARS-CoV-2 variants. Study-level background: By the intramuscular route, Ad26.COV2.S was given once, or twice 56 days apart.

The CDR3 is 13 residues long. Germline-derived CDR1 and CDR2 are MNHNS and SASEGT. The V end was cut by 6 bases, the J end by 2 bases, with 11 bases between. Notes on the study in general: There was reportedly substantial breadth in spike-specific CD8+ and CD4+ T cell responses after vaccination.

Sample: peripheral blood, taken in a trial of Ad26.COV2.S vaccine versus placebo. J is TRBJ2-7 and V is TRBV6-1, with D perhaps being TRBD1 or TRBD2 (5 bases each). The origin of this receptor is a person aged 18 to 59 who received the Ad26.COV2.S COVID-19 vaccine or a placebo. CDR3 nucleotides: TGTGCCAGCAGGGGAGACAGCCCCTACGAGCAGTACTTC. Protein sequence: CASRGDSPYEQYF.